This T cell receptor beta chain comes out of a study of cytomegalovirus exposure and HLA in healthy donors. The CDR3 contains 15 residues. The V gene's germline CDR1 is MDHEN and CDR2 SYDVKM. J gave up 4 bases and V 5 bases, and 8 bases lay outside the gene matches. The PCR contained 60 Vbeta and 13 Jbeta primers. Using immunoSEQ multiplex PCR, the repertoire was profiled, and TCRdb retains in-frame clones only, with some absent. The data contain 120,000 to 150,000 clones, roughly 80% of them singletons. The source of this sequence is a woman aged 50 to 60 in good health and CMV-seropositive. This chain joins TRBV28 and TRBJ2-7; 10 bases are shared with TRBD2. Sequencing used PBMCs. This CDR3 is CASSLPPSGGYEQYF. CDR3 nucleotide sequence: TGTGCCAGCAGTCTCCCCCCTAGCGGGGGTTACGAGCAGTACTTC.